One sample yielded the 28 T cell receptor beta chains listed below, sequenced in a study of technical replicates of blood from a few donors. Here immunoSEQ multiplex PCR was the method, and the copy in TCRdb shows in-frame clones only, minus some. The sample yields 60,000 or so clones, roughly 89% seen once. The sample consisted of PBMCs. These receptor sequences come from a human donor in good health. Some clones in this sample may be carry-over from other donors' samples.

The chain recombines TRBV10-3 with TRBJ1-2, with 10 bases aligning to TRBD1. The CDR3 loop spans 14 amino acids. With V trimmed by 4 bases and J by 4 bases, 3 bases remained unmatched. Germline V gene lookup returns CDR1 ENHRY and CDR2 SYGVKD. The CDR3 DNA reads as TGTGCCATCAGTGGGACAGGGGGGTCCTATGGCTACACCTTC. Translated, it gives CAISGTGGSYGYTF.

J is TRBJ2-5 and V is TRBV4-1; possibly TRBD2 for D (6 bases). V gave up 3 bases and J gave up 2 bases, with 13 bases separating them. Looked up from germline, CDR1 is MGHRA and CDR2 is YSYEKL. The CDR3 consists of 15 residues. CDR3 in amino acids: CASSQGGSYQETQYF. DNA of the CDR3: TGCGCCAGCAGCCAGGGGGGATCATATCAAGAGACCCAGTACTTC.

The chain employs TRBV6-5 and TRBJ2-4; the match to TRBD1 covers 9 bases. Germline loops: CDR1 MNHEY, CDR2 SVGAGI. Trimming cost V 5 bases and J 6 bases; bases outside gene matches: 5. The CDR3 runs 14 residues. CDR3 protein: CASSTGGATNIQYF. CDR3 DNA: TGTGCCAGCAGTACAGGGGGCGCGACAAACATTCAGTACTTC.

The V and J genes are TRBV5-6 and TRBJ2-5, with 10 bases lining up with TRBD1. The germline V gene has CDR1 SGHDT and CDR2 YYEEEE. J gave up 1 base and V 2 bases, and 5 bases lay outside the gene matches. The CDR3 is made up of 16 amino acids. CDR3: CASSFTTGGIQETQYF. The CDR3 coding sequence is TGTGCCAGCAGCTTTACGACAGGGGGCATCCAAGAGACCCAGTACTTC. Based on the CDR3 plus reference TRBV5-6 and TRBJ2-5, the full variable domain is DAGVTQSPTHLIKTRGQQVTLRCSPKSGHDTVSWYQQALGQGPQFIFQYYEEEERQRGNFPDRFSGHQFPNYSSELNVNALLLGDSALYLCASSFTTGGIQETQYFGPGTRLLVL.

CDR3 sequence: CAWGGEARGALHF. The CDR3 nucleotides are TGTGCCTGGGGCGGCGAGGCGCGGGGAGCCCTCCACTTT. J is TRBJ1-6 and V is TRBV30; the D is unclear. This CDR3 is built from 13 residues. The ends were cut back, 5 bases at V and 14 bases at J, with 19 bases in the middle. Germline lookup yields CDR1 GTSNPN and CDR2 SVGIG (reference sequence).

The chain recombines TRBV4-3 with TRBJ2-3, with a possible D match to TRBD1 (6 bases). V shed 0 bases and J shed 5 bases, with 18 bases lying between them. This CDR3 is built from 17 residues. Germline V gene sequence: CDR1 LGHNA, CDR2 YSLEER. Here the CDR3 DNA reads TGCGCCAGCAGCCAAGAGGGGACACCCCTTTGGGGAGATACGCAGTATTTT. This translates into CASSQEGTPLWGDTQYF.

The V and J genes are TRBV6-4 and TRBJ1-6; 9 bases line up with TRBD1. J gave up 7 bases and V 3 bases, and 4 bases lay outside the gene matches. Per germline, CDR1 MRHNA and CDR2 SNTAGT. This CDR3 contains 15 residues. CDR3 in DNA: TGTGCCAGCAGTGAGAGGACAGGGGTCAATTCACCCCTCCACTTT. It is translated as CASSERTGVNSPLHF.

This clone was seen just once. The chain uses TRBV5-5 and TRBJ2-7, with 13 bases identical to TRBD2. CDR3 size: 17 residues. The germline V gene encodes CDR1 SGHKS and CDR2 YYEKEE (reference sequence). Trimming cost V 4 bases and J 5 bases; bases outside gene matches: 12. The CDR3 nucleotides are TGTGCCAGCAGCCCCGGACTAGCGGGGGATCCTCGGCACGAGCAGTACTTC. Translated: CASSPGLAGDPRHEQYF.

The V gene is TRBV29-1, the J gene TRBJ1-2; 9 positions match TRBD1. From germline, CDR1 is SQVTM and CDR2 ANQGSEA. There are 12 residues in the CDR3. J was trimmed by 13 bases and V by 4 bases; bases with no gene match: 10. In DNA form, the CDR3 reads TGCAGCGTTGGGTTGACAGGGGGGGTCTGCACCTTC. This translates into CSVGLTGGVCTF.

In its sample, this clone was seen once. This chain uses TRBV12-5 with TRBJ1-3, with D maybe TRBD1 (5 bases). The CDR3 is 17 residues long. Germline-derived CDR1 and CDR2 are LGHNT and FRNRAP. The germline V and J ends were trimmed by 6 bases and 3 bases, with 21 bases remaining between them. The CDR3: CASGMVVNRNYGNTIYF. CDR3 sequence (DNA): TGTGCTAGTGGGATGGTTGTTAACAGGAATTATGGAAACACCATATATTTT. Variable domain in full (rest from reference TRBV12-5 and TRBJ1-3): DARVTQTPRHKVTEMGQEVTMRCQPILGHNTVFWYRQTMMQGLELLAYFRNRAPLDDSGMPKDRFSAEMPDATLATLKIQPSEPRDSAVYFCASGMVVNRNYGNTIYFGEGSWLTVV.

The V call is TRBV7-2, the J call TRBJ2-5; 10 bases map to TRBD2. This CDR3 has 16 amino acids. The junction had 9 bases not matched to a gene; V was cut back by 4 bases and J by 4 bases. Germline CDR1 SGHTA, CDR2 FQGNSA. Written as DNA, the CDR3 is TGTGCCAGCAGCTCCGCGATCAGCGGGAGGGCAGAGACCCAGTACTTC. Encoded protein: CASSSAISGRAETQYF.

The genes are TRBV6-1 and TRBJ1-4; maybe TRBD1 (5 bases). The CDR3 length is 15 residues. The V end lost 7 bases, the J end lost 0 bases, and 12 bases lay between the germline ends. The germline V gene encodes CDR1 MNHNS and CDR2 SASEGT. The CDR3 loop reads CASNRGGATNEKLFF. The CDR3 nucleotides read TGTGCCAGCAACCGTGGGGGGGCAACTAATGAAAAACTGTTTTTT.

The V gene is TRBV7-2, the J gene TRBJ2-1, with D possibly being TRBD2 (6 bases). Trimming cost V 6 bases and J 2 bases, with 20 bases left between them. The CDR3 spans 17 residues. CDR1 and CDR2 (germline): SGHTA, FQGNSA. The CDR3 reads CASSRAGHLSPYNEQFF. The CDR3 coding sequence is TGTGCCAGCAGTCGGGCGGGGCACCTATCTCCCTACAATGAGCAGTTCTTC.

The DNA for the CDR3 is TGTGCCAGCAGCTTAGCTAACAGCCCATACGAGCAGTACTTC. It encodes CASSLANSPYEQYF. The rearrangement joins TRBV7-9 to TRBJ2-7; no definite D call. This CDR3 spans 14 amino acids. CDR1 SEHNR and CDR2 FQNEAQ come from the germline V gene (reference sequence). The V gene lost 0 bases and the J gene lost 4 bases, with 10 bases spanning the gap. Complete variable domain (other parts from reference TRBV7-9 and TRBJ2-7): DTGVSQNPRHKITKRGQNVTFRCDPISEHNRLYWYRQTLGQGPEFLTYFQNEAQLEKSRLLSDRFSAERPKGSFSTLEIQRTEQGDSAMYLCASSLANSPYEQYFGPGTRLTVT.

The J gene is TRBJ2-7, the V gene TRBV7-2, with D unclear. Per the germline V gene, CDR1 is SGHTA and CDR2 is FQGNSA. This CDR3 is built from 13 residues. V lost 1 base and J lost 7, with 11 bases in between. The CDR3 loop is CASSLVAAREQYF. Here the CDR3 DNA reads TGTGCCAGCAGCTTAGTGGCCGCCCGTGAGCAGTACTTC.

The chain links TRBV10-2 to TRBJ1-6, with TRBD1 identical over 9 bases. This CDR3 comprises 14 residues. The V gene end was trimmed by 7 bases and the J gene end by 8 bases; junction bases not matched to a gene: 6. CDR1 and CDR2 from the germline V gene are WSHSY and SAAADI. The CDR3 sequence is CASTPGQGHSPLHF. Here the CDR3 DNA reads TGCGCCAGCACCCCGGGACAGGGTCATTCACCCCTCCACTTT.

The chain carries TRBV7-3 and TRBJ2-7; TRBD1 aligns across 9 bases. This CDR3 is 15 amino acids long. Germline V lookup: CDR1 SGHTA, CDR2 FQGTGA. The V gene end was trimmed by 5 bases and the J gene end by 4 bases; junction bases not matched to a gene: 9. CDR3: CASSLGGTGFYEQYF. The DNA of the CDR3 is TGTGCCAGCAGCCTCGGGGGGACAGGGTTTTACGAGCAGTACTTC.

The V and J genes are TRBV10-3 and TRBJ1-5; D might be TRBD1 (5 bases). Trimming cost V 0 bases and J 1 base, with 10 bases left between them. CDR1 and CDR2 from the germline V gene are ENHRY and SYGVKD. The CDR3 totals 16 residues. This chain's CDR3 is CAISESLGGSNQPQHF. CDR3 sequence (DNA): TGTGCCATCAGTGAGTCATTGGGGGGGAGCAATCAGCCCCAGCATTTT.

The chain employs TRBV5-6 and TRBJ2-5, with 7 bases matching TRBD2. The CDR3 loop spans 15 amino acids. CDR1 and CDR2 (germline): SGHDT, YYEEEE. J gave up 3 bases and V 7 bases, and 12 bases lay outside the gene matches. Written as DNA, the CDR3 is TGTGCCAGCCGCGTAATGGGGGGAGGGGAAGAGACCCAGTACTTC. Its translation: CASRVMGGGEETQYF.

V and J are TRBV11-2 and TRBJ2-5; 8 bases are a match to TRBD2. The V gene end was trimmed by 5 bases and the J gene end by 9 bases; junction bases not matched to a gene: 8. Looked up from germline, CDR1 is SGHAT and CDR2 is FQNNGV. CDR3 length equals 13 residues. In DNA, the CDR3 is TGTGCCAGCAGCGCCGGGGGGGTCGTGGCCCAGTACTTC. Protein product: CASSAGGVVAQYF.

V is TRBV7-8 and J is TRBJ2-4, with a weak D call TRBD2 (6 bases). Germline CDR1 and CDR2: SGHVS and FQNEAQ. The CDR3 consists of 17 residues. V was clipped by 2 bases and J by 9 bases, with 23 bases between them. The CDR3: CASSLTPMGTGFGIQYF. The CDR3 DNA reads as TGTGCCAGCAGCTTAACACCCATGGGGACTGGTTTTGGCATTCAGTACTTC. The variable domain in full, completed from reference TRBV7-8 and TRBJ2-4, reads GAGVSQSPRYKVAKRGQDVALRCDPISGHVSLFWYQQALGQGPEFLTYFQNEAQLDKSGLPSDRFFAERPEGSVSTLKIQRTQQEDSAVYLCASSLTPMGTGFGIQYFGAGTRLSVL.

The V call is TRBV30, the J call TRBJ1-5; unclear D gene. Germline loops: CDR1 GTSNPN, CDR2 SVGIG (reference sequence). Trimming stripped 2 bases from V and 7 bases from J, with 15 bases between. CDR3 size: 14 residues. The CDR3 region is CAWSPLRGTQPQHF. The CDR3 DNA is TGTGCCTGGAGTCCCCTCCGGGGTACCCAGCCCCAGCATTTT. Full variable domain (missing parts from reference TRBV30 and TRBJ1-5): SQTIHQWPATLVQPVGSPLSLECTVEGTSNPNLYWYRQAAGRGLQLLFYSVGIGQISSEVPQNLSASRPQDRQFILSSKKLLLSDSGFYLCAWSPLRGTQPQHFGDGTRLSIL.

J is TRBJ2-7 and V is TRBV7-2, with 9 bases lining up with TRBD2. V shed 1 base, J shed 2 bases, and the junction held 15 bases outside the gene matches. Germline-derived CDR1 and CDR2 are SGHTA and FQGNSA. This CDR3 has 19 residues. CDR3 DNA sequence: TGTGCCAGCAGCTTAGATAGGGGAGGGCTAGCGGGGACTACCTACGAGCAGTACTTC. This codes for CASSLDRGGLAGTTYEQYF.

The V call is TRBV4-3, the J call TRBJ2-1, with TRBD2 identical over 10 bases. The CDR3 is 18 amino acids. CDR1 and CDR2 (germline): LGHNA, YSLEER. The V gene end was trimmed by 9 bases and the J gene end by 0 bases; junction bases not matched to a gene: 14. The CDR3 loop reads CASSFRLAGEGSYNEQFF. CDR3 bases: TGCGCCAGTTCCTTTAGGCTAGCGGGGGAAGGCTCCTACAATGAGCAGTTCTTC.

This chain connects TRBV2 to TRBJ2-7; D remains unclear. This CDR3 is 10 amino acids long. Germline CDR1 is SNHLY and CDR2 is FYNNEI. Trimming shortened V by 10 bases and J by 2 bases, and 6 bases separated the two germline ends. CDR3 bases: TGTGCCACCCGTCCCTACGAGCAGTACTTC. Amino acids: CATRPYEQYF.

This chain links TRBV6-5 with TRBJ2-7, with TRBD1 as a possible D gene (6 bases). Per the germline V gene, CDR1 is MNHEY and CDR2 is SVGAGI. With 5 bases removed from V and 6 bases from J, the gap between germline ends came to 20 bases. The CDR3 runs to 15 residues. The CDR3 DNA sequence: TGTGCCAGCAGTAGAGAACTCGGGACACCCCTCGAGCAGTACTTC. Its protein product is CASSRELGTPLEQYF.

The chain employs TRBV7-2 and TRBJ2-1; TRBD1 might be the D (5 bases). V was clipped by 5 bases and J by 10 bases, with 21 bases between them. In germline, CDR1 is SGHTA, CDR2 FQGNSA. The CDR3 extends over 15 amino acids. The CDR3 DNA reads as TGTGCCAGCAGCGGGGCAATCTCGATGAGCGAGGAGCAGTTCTTC. As protein: CASSGAISMSEEQFF.

This clone was detected only a few times. The V call is TRBV1, the J call TRBJ1-1. TRBV1 counts as a pseudogene. The CDR3 is made up of 15 amino acids. CDR3: CTSSPPEGNNTEAFF. CDR3 nucleotide sequence: TGCACCAGCAGCCCTCCTGAGGGAAATAACACTGAAGCTTTCTTT.